The next 19 T cell receptor beta chains were all read from a single sample in a study of beta chain features in type 1 diabetes. cDNA synthesis used the whole RNA isolate, giving expressed TCRB sequences. Measured with immunoSEQ multiplex PCR; TCRdb has only the in-frame clones, and not every one. The sample consists of 430,000 or so clones, over 9.5% of them appearing once. The specimen sequenced was naive CD4+ T cells from blood. Receptors originate from a woman aged 18-29 years in good health.

This chain connects TRBV7-2 to TRBJ1-1; maybe TRBD1 (5 bases). Germline CDR1 SGHTA, CDR2 FQGNSA. The CDR3 is made up of 13 amino acids. Trimming took 7 bases from V and 2 from J, leaving 11 bases between them. DNA of the CDR3: TGTGCCAGCACCCCTGACAGTAACACTGAAGCTTTCTTT. This codes for CASTPDSNTEAFF.

This chain links TRBV7-9 with TRBJ2-3; D unclear. Germline V CDR1 and CDR2: SEHNR, FQNEAQ (reference sequence). This CDR3 is 13 amino acids long. Trimming pared 0 bases from V and 4 bases from J, leaving 5 bases between. DNA for the CDR3: TGTGCCAGCAGCTTAGCGCCGGCAGATACGCAGTATTTT. This translates into CASSLAPADTQYF.

The rearrangement joins TRBV7-9 to TRBJ1-1, with a possible D match to TRBD1 (5 bases). V was shortened by 3 bases and J by 7 bases, with 9 bases between the two germline ends. The germline V gene encodes CDR1 SEHNR and CDR2 FQNEAQ (reference sequence). The CDR3 consists of 12 residues. The CDR3 spells CASSFRDGEAFF. The DNA for the CDR3 is TGTGCCAGCAGCTTCCGGGACGGTGAAGCTTTCTTT. Filled out from reference TRBV7-9 and TRBJ1-1, the complete variable domain reads DTGVSQNPRHKITKRGQNVTFRCDPISEHNRLYWYRQTLGQGPEFLTYFQNEAQLEKSRLLSDRFSAERPKGSFSTLEIQRTEQGDSAMYLCASSFRDGEAFFGQGTRLTVV.

CDR3 nucleotide sequence: TGTGCCAGCTCTCCCTTAGGGACAGGCGCCTACAATGAGCAGTTCTTC. Its protein product is CASSPLGTGAYNEQFF. The chain employs TRBV18 and TRBJ2-1; the match to TRBD1 covers 8 bases. With 6 bases clipped from V and 2 bases from J, the junction kept 9 bases outside the gene matches. Per the germline V gene, CDR1 is KGHSH and CDR2 is LQKENI. The CDR3 is 16 amino acids.

The table lists this clone with a few counts. The same CDR3 also results from other DNA sequences found in this sample. In DNA form, the CDR3 reads TGTGCCAGCAGCGTAGCTCCGACAGGGGTCAATTCACCCCTCCACTTT. Its protein is CASSVAPTGVNSPLHF. The rearrangement joins TRBV9 to TRBJ1-6, with 8 bases lining up with TRBD1. The CDR3 is made up of 16 amino acids. Trimming cost V 0 bases and J 7 bases; bases outside gene matches: 6. Per germline, CDR1 SGDLS and CDR2 YYNGEE. The full variable domain, rest sourced from reference TRBV9 and TRBJ1-6, is DSGVTQTPKHLITATGQRVTLRCSPRSGDLSVYWYQQSLDQGLQFLIQYYNGEERAKGNILERFSAQQFPDLHSELNLSSLELGDSALYFCASSVAPTGVNSPLHFGNGTRLTVT.

The CDR3 spells CASSPMDSPSTDTQYF. The CDR3 DNA follows: TGCGCCAGCAGCCCTATGGACAGTCCTAGCACAGATACGCAGTATTTT. The V gene is TRBV4-3, the J gene TRBJ2-3; possibly TRBD1 for D (6 bases). CDR3 length equals 16 residues. V was clipped by 4 bases and J by 0 bases, with 14 bases between them. Germline loops: CDR1 LGHNA, CDR2 YSLEER.

The sample holds a few counts of this clone. The chain joins TRBV10-3 to TRBJ1-2; perhaps TRBD1 as D (5 bases). In germline, CDR1 is ENHRY, CDR2 SYGVKD. The germline V and J ends were trimmed by 5 bases and 4 bases, with 11 bases remaining between them. The CDR3 has 13 amino acids. For the CDR3, the DNA is TGTGCCATCAGTCGGGACGGACTCTATGGCTACACCTTC. Translating it yields CAISRDGLYGYTF.

CDR3 protein: CASSLAGVDEQYV. For the CDR3, the DNA is TGCGCCAGCAGCTTGGCTGGGGTGGACGAGCAGTACGTC. The chain combines TRBV5-1 with TRBJ2-7; D is uncertain. Trimming took off 0 bases at V and 5 bases at J, with 9 bases between the two ends. Germline CDR1 is SGHRS and CDR2 is YFSETQ. The CDR3 is 13 amino acids.

In its sample, this clone was seen a few times. The J gene is TRBJ2-5, the V gene TRBV15; D is uncertain. Germline V gives CDR1 LNHNV, CDR2 YYDKDF (reference sequence). The CDR3 covers 14 residues. Trimming left V 1 base short and J 2 bases short, with 8 bases between. The CDR3 protein is CATSRAPHQETQYF. In DNA form, the CDR3 reads TGTGCCACCAGCAGAGCTCCCCATCAAGAGACCCAGTACTTC. The complete variable domain, with remaining parts taken from reference TRBV15 and TRBJ2-5, reads DAMVIQNPRYQVTQFGKPVTLSCSQTLNHNVMYWYQQKSSQAPKLLFHYYDKDFNNEADTPDNFQSRRPNTSFCFLDIRSPGLGDTAMYLCATSRAPHQETQYFGPGTRLLVL.

The gene calls are TRBV5-1 and TRBJ2-5; D is unclear. Germline CDR1 SGHRS, CDR2 YFSETQ. This CDR3 comprises 15 residues. Trimming took 4 bases from V and 5 from J, leaving 18 bases between them. In DNA, the CDR3 is TGCGCCAGCAGCGGTCAGGCCTCCGTAGTGGAGACCCAGTACTTC. Its translation: CASSGQASVVETQYF.

The chain employs TRBV5-1 and TRBJ2-7, with D unresolved. The CDR3 runs to 11 residues. Germline CDR1 reads SGHRS; CDR2 reads YFSETQ. Trimming stripped 3 bases from V and 5 bases from J, with 6 bases between. The DNA for the CDR3 is TGCGCCAGCAGCTCACGGCACGAGCAGTACGTC. Translation gives CASSSRHEQYV.

This clone turned up a few times. The chain employs TRBV7-2 and TRBJ2-6; unclear D gene. The CDR3 is 14 amino acids. Germline V gives CDR1 SGHTA, CDR2 FQGNSA. V lost 5 bases and J lost 0, with 5 bases in between. CDR3 amino acids: CASSIDSGANVLTF. In DNA form, the CDR3 reads TGTGCCAGCAGCATAGACTCTGGGGCCAACGTCCTGACTTTC.

The chain carries TRBV6-6 and TRBJ1-4; the D is unclear. Trimming took 8 bases from V and 5 from J, leaving 12 bases between them. CDR1 MNHNY and CDR2 SVGAGI come from the germline V gene (reference sequence). This CDR3 comprises 13 residues. The CDR3 protein is CASSTRPNEKLFF. The CDR3 region has the DNA TGTGCCAGCTCGACACGACCAAATGAAAAACTGTTTTTT.

This clone was detected a few times. V usage is TRBV4-2 and J usage is TRBJ2-5; unclear D gene. Trimming left V 0 bases short and J 2 bases short, with 10 bases between. This CDR3 has 15 amino acids. The V gene's germline CDR1 is LGHNA and CDR2 YNFKEQ. The CDR3 DNA reads TGTGCCAGCAGCCAAGATGTTCAGCTACAAGAGACCCAGTACTTC. Its protein is CASSQDVQLQETQYF.

The CDR3 bases are TGCGCCAGCAGCCTGACAAACCAAGAGACCCAGTACTTC. The encoded protein is CASSLTNQETQYF. The chain combines TRBV5-1 with TRBJ2-5; D is uncertain. Germline lookup yields CDR1 SGHRS and CDR2 YFSETQ. The V end was cut by 4 bases, the J end by 0 bases, with 7 bases between. The CDR3 is made up of 13 amino acids.

This clone turned up a few times. The V call is TRBV11-2, the J call TRBJ2-3; tentative D call: TRBD2 (6 bases). Germline loops: CDR1 SGHAT, CDR2 FQNNGV. Trimming pared 1 base from V and 0 bases from J, leaving 11 bases between. The CDR3 extends over 16 amino acids. The CDR3 sequence is CASSLAAGLSTDTQYF. CDR3 nucleotide sequence: TGTGCCAGCAGCTTAGCTGCGGGACTTAGCACAGATACGCAGTATTTT. The full variable domain, with the rest looked up from reference TRBV11-2 and TRBJ2-3, is EAGVAQSPRYKIIEKRQSVAFWCNPISGHATLYWYQQILGQGPKLLIQFQNNGVVDDSQLPKDRFSAERLKGVDSTLKIQPAKLEDSAVYLCASSLAAGLSTDTQYFGPGTRLTVL.

The table lists this clone with a few counts. The chain combines TRBV29-1 with TRBJ2-1; D is possibly TRBD1 (6 bases). Germline-derived CDR1 and CDR2 are SQVTM and ANQGSEA. Trimming took off 7 bases at V and 8 bases at J, with 18 bases between the two ends. The length of the CDR3 is 13 residues. The CDR3 protein is CSARRDIDHEQFF. The CDR3 DNA follows: TGCAGCGCTCGTCGGGACATCGACCATGAGCAGTTCTTC.

This chain uses TRBV30 with TRBJ2-5; 7 nucleotides match TRBD2. The germline gives CDR1 GTSNPN, CDR2 SVGIG (reference sequence). V lost 2 bases to trimming and J lost 4 bases; unmatched junction nucleotides: 13. The CDR3 is 16 residues long. CDR3 region: CAWSPPWAGAVETQYF. The CDR3 DNA sequence: TGTGCCTGGAGTCCTCCCTGGGCGGGAGCGGTAGAGACCCAGTACTTC.

The chain is built from TRBV7-2 and TRBJ2-5; D gene ambiguous. The CDR3 sequence is 14 residues long. V dropped 2 bases and J dropped 4 bases, with 11 bases sitting between them. From germline, CDR1 is SGHTA and CDR2 FQGNSA. Here the CDR3 reads CASSLRSQAETQYF. The CDR3 coding sequence is TGTGCCAGCAGCTTACGGTCCCAGGCAGAGACCCAGTACTTC.